A selection of T cell receptor beta chains follows, all from one sample in a study of blood T cell repertoires in COVID-19. Data came from immunoSEQ multiplex PCR; TCRdb stores just in-frame clones and leaves some out. The table lists 89,000 or so clones, around 89% of them singletons, with around 2.9% in the top ten. Material for sequencing was peripheral blood. Every receptor here comes from a man aged 50-60 years with COVID-19, enrolled during active disease. Both conserved end residues are part of each CDR3. The D gene is left open where the match is weak. Where a row states a size, it is once, few, many or the class of an expanded clone; other rows omit it.

size | D | J | length | V | CDR3 | DNA
- | TRBD1 | TRBJ2-7 | 14 | TRBV7-3 | CASSQSGTGNEQYF | TGTGCCAGCAGCCAGTCCGGGACAGGGAACGAGCAGTACTTC
- | TRBD2 | TRBJ2-1 | 13 | TRBV2 | CASKRGGYNEQFF | TGTGCCAGCAAGCGGGGGGGGTACAATGAGCAGTTCTTC
- | - | TRBJ1-2 | 14 | TRBV5-5 | CASSTPAGNYGYTF | TGTGCCAGCAGCACTCCAGCAGGGAACTATGGCTACACCTTC
- | TRBD1 | TRBJ1-2 | 13 | TRBV5-1 | CASSLQGAEWHTF | TGCGCCAGCAGCTTACAGGGGGCTGAATGGCACACCTTC
once | TRBD2 | TRBJ2-3 | 15 | TRBV6-5 | CASSNAGGATDTQYF | TGTGCCAGCAGTAACGCCGGGGGGGCGACAGATACGCAGTATTTT
- | TRBD1 | TRBJ1-1 | 16 | TRBV5-1 | CASSPGQGRGDTEAFF | TGCGCCAGCAGCCCGGGACAGGGAAGGGGGGACACTGAAGCTTTCTTT
- | - | TRBJ1-4 | 14 | TRBV3-1/TRBV3-2 | CASSQGHRDEKLFF | TGTGCCAGCAGCCAAGGTCACAGGGACGAAAAACTGTTTTTT
- | - | TRBJ1-4 | 16 | TRBV4-3 | CASSRARQAGNEKLFF | TGCGCCAGCAGCCGAGCCCGACAGGCGGGTAATGAAAAACTGTTTTTT
- | TRBD1 | TRBJ1-3 | 15 | TRBV5-4 | CASSLGQGDGNTIYF | TGTGCCAGCAGCTTGGGCCAGGGGGATGGAAACACCATATATTTT
once | TRBD1 | TRBJ1-5 | 14 | TRBV6-5 | CASSLDRGNQPQHF | TGTGCCAGCAGTTTGGACAGGGGCAATCAGCCCCAGCATTTT
- | TRBD1 | TRBJ2-7 | 14 | TRBV9 | CASSPRDSSYEQYF | TGTGCCAGCAGCCCCCGGGACAGCTCCTACGAGCAGTACTTC
- | - | TRBJ1-2 | 11 | TRBV5-5 | CASSGNYGYTF | TGTGCCAGCAGCGGCAACTATGGCTACACCTTC
few | TRBD2 | TRBJ2-7 | 16 | TRBV5-4 | CASSLERGLLSYEQYF | TGTGCCAGCAGCTTGGAGCGGGGGTTACTCTCCTACGAGCAGTACTTC
- | - | TRBJ1-4 | 14 | TRBV5-5 | CASSFSATNEKLFF | TGTGCCAGCAGCTTCAGTGCAACTAATGAAAAACTGTTTTTT
- | - | TRBJ2-1 | 12 | TRBV21-1 | CASGLGHNEQFF | TGTGCCAGCGGGCTGGGGCACAATGAGCAGTTCTTC
- | TRBD1 | TRBJ1-1 | 14 | TRBV7-9 | CASSPGQVNTEAFF | TGTGCCAGCAGCCCGGGACAGGTGAACACTGAAGCTTTCTTT
- | TRBD1 | TRBJ1-5 | 14 | TRBV6-5 | CASSRQGYKQPQHF | TGTGCCAGCAGTCGACAGGGTTATAAACAGCCCCAGCATTTT
- | TRBD1 | TRBJ1-5 | 18 | TRBV30 | CAWSPGLKGTGVSQPQHF | TGTGCCTGGAGCCCCGGGTTGAAGGGGACAGGGGTTAGTCAGCCCCAGCATTTT
- | - | TRBJ1-2 | 16 | TRBV7-9 | CASSPQGTRSYYGYTF | TGTGCCAGCAGCCCCCAGGGCACGCGGTCTTACTATGGCTACACCTTC
- | TRBD1 | TRBJ1-2 | 13 | TRBV30 | CAWSEGTGGGYTF | TGTGCCTGGAGCGAAGGGACAGGGGGTGGCTACACCTTC
- | - | TRBJ2-2 | 17 | TRBV5-5 | CASSRTGGQLNTGELFF | TGTGCCAGCAGCCGGACGGGGGGACAATTAAACACCGGGGAGCTGTTTTTT
- | - | TRBJ2-5 | 16 | TRBV4-1 | CASSQEGQTSMETQYF | TGCGCCAGCAGCCAAGAGGGGCAGACTTCAATGGAGACCCAGTACTTC
- | TRBD2 | TRBJ2-3 | 15 | TRBV4-1 | CASSHLAGEADTQYF | TGCGCCAGCAGCCATCTAGCGGGGGAGGCGGATACGCAGTATTTT
once | TRBD1 | TRBJ1-2 | 16 | TRBV27 | CASRPPGQGRSSGYTF | TGTGCCAGCAGACCTCCCGGACAGGGGAGGTCTAGCGGCTACACCTTC
- | TRBD1 | TRBJ2-6 | 18 | TRBV24-1 | CATSGGQGAGAGANVLTF | TGTGCCACCAGTGGGGGGCAGGGGGCAGGCGCTGGGGCCAACGTCCTGACTTTC
- | - | TRBJ1-2 | 13 | TRBV29-1 | CSVASQSNYGYTF | TGCAGCGTTGCTAGTCAGTCTAACTATGGCTACACCTTC
- | - | TRBJ1-5 | 16 | TRBV6-1 | CASSEFTRVGNQPQHF | TGTGCCAGCAGTGAATTTACCCGGGTTGGGAATCAGCCCCAGCATTTT
once | - | TRBJ1-1 | 12 | TRBV5-1 | CASRRWDSEAFF | TGCGCCAGCCGTAGATGGGACTCTGAAGCTTTCTTT
once | - | TRBJ1-2 | 14 | TRBV30 | CAWSGGIGIYGYTF | TGTGCCTGGAGTGGAGGTATTGGCATCTATGGCTACACCTTC
- | TRBD2 | TRBJ2-3 | 16 | TRBV5-1 | CASSSGLAGKTDTQYF | TGCGCCAGCAGCTCAGGACTAGCGGGGAAGACAGATACGCAGTATTTT
- | - | TRBJ1-4 | 13 | TRBV3-1/TRBV3-2 | CASSSRLGEKLFF | TGTGCCAGCAGCTCACGACTCGGGGAAAAACTGTTTTTT
- | - | TRBJ1-3 | 16 | TRBV25-1 | CASSTTGIGGGNTIYF | TGTGCCAGCAGTACCACAGGGATAGGAGGTGGAAACACCATATATTTT
- | - | TRBJ1-1 | 14 | TRBV10-2 | CASREPGSNTEAFF | TGCGCCAGCAGGGAACCGGGGTCGAACACTGAAGCTTTCTTT
- | TRBD2 | TRBJ2-1 | 15 | TRBV5-1 | CASSLQRGRNNEQFF | TGCGCCAGCAGCTTACAGCGGGGGCGCAACAATGAGCAGTTCTTC
- | - | TRBJ1-2 | 15 | TRBV18 | CASSPPAAGNYGYTF | TGTGCCAGCTCACCACCGGCTGCAGGGAACTATGGCTACACCTTC